The rows below give T cell receptor beta chains drawn from one sample of a study of blood T cell repertoires in COVID-19. Assay: immunoSEQ multiplex PCR; the TCRdb copy retains only in-frame clones and omits some. The data contain 57,000 or so clones, over 80% of them singletons. Sample: peripheral blood. These receptors were collected from a man aged 65 to 85 with acute or convalescent COVID-19. CDR3s include the opening cysteine and the closing phenylalanine or tryptophan. The D gene is left open where the match is weak. Only part of the rows carry a size: once, few, many, or a class if the clone is expanded.

v_gene	abundance	j_gene	d_gene	len	CDR3nt	CDR3aa
TRBV4-2	few	TRBJ2-3	TRBD1	15	TGTGCCAGCAGCCAAGGTGGACAGGTTACAGATACGCAGTATTTT	CASSQGGQVTDTQYF
TRBV7-9	NA	TRBJ1-2	NA	13	TGTGCCAGCAGCTTAGCCGCCAGCTATGGCTACACCTTC	CASSLAASYGYTF
TRBV21-1	NA	TRBJ2-2	NA	12	TGTGCCAGCAGCACTCGGGGGGGGGAGCTGTTTTTT	CASSTRGGELFF
TRBV12-5	few	TRBJ2-3	NA	14	TGTGCTAGTGGTTCAGCGGGCCCCCAAGATACGCAGTATTTT	CASGSAGPQDTQYF
TRBV11-2	NA	TRBJ2-5	TRBD2	18	TGTGCCAGCAGCCCCCGGGGTAGCGGGGGTGGGTACCAAGAGACCCAGTACTTC	CASSPRGSGGGYQETQYF
TRBV19	NA	TRBJ1-5	NA	14	TGTGCCAGTAGTATAGGACAGGGCAATCAGCCCCAGCATTTT	CASSIGQGNQPQHF
TRBV10-3	NA	TRBJ2-5	TRBD1	12	TGTGCCATCTCGAGGGGGCTAGAGACCCAGTACTTC	CAISRGLETQYF
TRBV4-1	NA	TRBJ2-7	TRBD1	16	TGCGCCAGCAGCCCCACCCCCGGGACAGGGTATTACGAGCAGTACTTC	CASSPTPGTGYYEQYF
TRBV6-2/TRBV6-3	NA	TRBJ2-7	TRBD1	15	TGTGCCAGCAGTCCCCACGACAGGGGAGACTACGAGCAGTACTTC	CASSPHDRGDYEQYF
TRBV28	NA	TRBJ2-4	TRBD1	15	TGTGCCAGCAGTTTATGGGCAGGGGGCGAAAACATTCAGTACTTC	CASSLWAGGENIQYF
TRBV6-2/TRBV6-3	NA	TRBJ1-2	NA	14	TGTGCCAGCAGTTACAGGGGTTACTCTTATGGCTACACCTTC	CASSYRGYSYGYTF
TRBV7-2	NA	TRBJ2-3	NA	13	TGTGCCAGCAGCTTAGAGGCAGGGGATACGCAGTATTTT	CASSLEAGDTQYF
TRBV21-1	NA	TRBJ2-7	NA	16	TGTGCCAGCAGCAAAGAAAAGTTTGAGGGGGCGTACGAGCAGTACTTC	CASSKEKFEGAYEQYF
TRBV5-1	once	TRBJ1-1	NA	14	TGCGCCAGCAGCTTGATTGACGGGGGCACTGAAGCTTTCTTT	CASSLIDGGTEAFF
TRBV19	NA	TRBJ2-2	TRBD1	17	TGTGCCAGTCACGGGACAGGGTCTTCCGCGAACACCGGGGAGCTGTTTTTT	CASHGTGSSANTGELFF
TRBV6-2/TRBV6-3	NA	TRBJ1-2	NA	16	TGTGCCAGCAGTTACACGACAGGAATCCATCTCTATGGCTACACCTTC	CASSYTTGIHLYGYTF
TRBV5-1	NA	TRBJ2-1	NA	17	TGCGCCAGCAGCTTCAAGGAGGGGCAGGGCTCCTACAATGAGCAGTTCTTC	CASSFKEGQGSYNEQFF
TRBV14	NA	TRBJ2-1	TRBD2	18	TGTGCCAGCAGCCAAGCCCTACTAGCGGGGGGGCTTGGGGGAAAGCAGTTCTTC	CASSQALLAGGLGGKQFF
TRBV7-8	once	TRBJ2-1	NA	15	TGTGCCAGCAGCGGCAACCGGGACAAGTACAATGAGCAGTTCTTC	CASSGNRDKYNEQFF
TRBV28	few	TRBJ1-4	NA	15	TGTGCCAGCAGTTTAGGAGGGAGAAGTAATGAAAAACTGTTTTTT	CASSLGGRSNEKLFF
TRBV19	NA	TRBJ2-5	TRBD1	17	TGTGCCAGTAGTATGGGTTTGAGGGGACAGGGCGAGGAGACCCAGTACTTC	CASSMGLRGQGEETQYF
TRBV5-1	NA	TRBJ2-2	TRBD1	15	TGCGCCAGCAGCGGGACGACAGGGAGCTCCGGGGAGCTGTTTTTT	CASSGTTGSSGELFF
TRBV5-1	NA	TRBJ2-7	NA	15	TGCGCCAGCAGCTTGGCCGTTGGTTTAGCCTACGAGCAGTACTTC	CASSLAVGLAYEQYF
TRBV5-6	once	TRBJ2-2	TRBD1	18	TGTGCCAGCAGCTTAGCGACCCGGAGGACAGGGGGGTCAGGGGAGCTGTTTTTT	CASSLATRRTGGSGELFF
TRBV5-1	NA	TRBJ2-2	TRBD1	14	TGCGCCAGCAGCTTTCCAGGGGGCGACGGGGAGCTGTTTTTT	CASSFPGGDGELFF
TRBV5-1	NA	TRBJ2-1	TRBD2	16	TGCGCCAGCAGCTTGGTCGCTAGCGGGGGGGCGGGTGAGCAGTTCTTC	CASSLVASGGAGEQFF
TRBV2	NA	TRBJ1-1	TRBD1	14	TGTGCCAGCAGTGGGTACCAGGGGGCGAGTTGGGCTTTCTTT	CASSGYQGASWAFF
TRBV7-8	once	TRBJ1-5	TRBD1	14	TGTGCCAGCTCCCGGGACAGCCAAAATCAGCCCCAGCATTTT	CASSRDSQNQPQHF
TRBV2	NA	TRBJ1-2	NA	13	TGTGCCAGCAGTGAATGGAGGACGGGTGGCTACACCTTC	CASSEWRTGGYTF
TRBV5-4	NA	TRBJ2-1	TRBD2	17	TGTGCCAGCAGCTCCCCCACTAGCGGGGGGGCCCCCAATGAGCAGTTCTTC	CASSSPTSGGAPNEQFF
TRBV5-6	NA	TRBJ2-7	TRBD2	17	TGTGCCAGCAGTCAAAGCCTCGGACTAGCGGGTATCTACGAGCAGTACTTC	CASSQSLGLAGIYEQYF
TRBV2	NA	TRBJ2-2	TRBD2	16	TGTGCCAGCAGTGAACGGGAGGTCAGGGCGAACGGGGAGCTGTTTTTT	CASSEREVRANGELFF
TRBV15	NA	TRBJ2-1	TRBD2	16	TGTGCCACCAGCAGCGGGACTAGCGGGGGTATGGAGGAGCAGTTCTTC	CATSSGTSGGMEEQFF
TRBV2	NA	TRBJ2-5	TRBD2	12	TGTGCCAGCCTGAGCGGGGGGGAGACCCAGTACTTC	CASLSGGETQYF
TRBV7-6	once	TRBJ2-3	TRBD2	15	TGTGCCAGCGGGGTGCTAGCGGGGAGTACAGATACGCAGTATTTT	CASGVLAGSTDTQYF
TRBV3-1/TRBV3-2	once	TRBJ2-1	TRBD2	18	TGTGCCAGCAGCCAAGAGACAGCGGGGGGCCTTACCTACAATGAGCAGTTCTTC	CASSQETAGGLTYNEQFF
TRBV7-9	NA	TRBJ1-2	TRBD1	17	TGTGCCAGCAGCCCCAACCCCCGACAGGGCCCTAACTATGGCTACACCTTC	CASSPNPRQGPNYGYTF
TRBV27	NA	TRBJ2-1	TRBD2	16	TGTGCCAGCACCCGACTAGCGGGGGACTCCTACAATGAGCAGTTCTTC	CASTRLAGDSYNEQFF
TRBV7-9	NA	TRBJ1-1	TRBD1	15	TGTGCCAGCAGCAGCCGGGACAGGGGGCTCGCTGAAGCTTTCTTT	CASSSRDRGLAEAFF
TRBV29-1	NA	TRBJ1-1	NA	12	TGCAGCGTTGTGTGGACCATCGAGGGAGCTTTCTTT	CSVVWTIEGAFF
TRBV9	NA	TRBJ2-2	NA	14	TGTGCCAGCAGTGAACTTATGAACACCGGGGAGCTGTTTTTT	CASSELMNTGELFF
TRBV10-1	once	TRBJ2-5	NA	13	TGCGCCAGCAGTGATACCACCCGGGAGACCCAGTACTTC	CASSDTTRETQYF
TRBV20-1	once	TRBJ1-1	NA	12	TGCAGTGCTAGTGTTATGAACACTGAAGCTTTCTTT	CSASVMNTEAFF
TRBV28	NA	TRBJ1-3	NA	19	TGTGCCAGCAGTTTATCCGGGGACTCCCAATTCAGCTCTGGAAACACCATATATTTT	CASSLSGDSQFSSGNTIYF
TRBV7-8	NA	TRBJ1-5	TRBD1	16	TGTGCCAGCAGCTCCTGGACAGGGGGACGGAATCAGCCCCAGCATTTT	CASSSWTGGRNQPQHF
TRBV4-1	NA	TRBJ2-6	NA	18	TGCGCCAGCAGCCAACGCTCCCCAATAGCGTCTGGGGCCAACGTCCTGACTTTC	CASSQRSPIASGANVLTF
TRBV5-4	NA	TRBJ2-1	TRBD2	18	TGTGCCAGCAGCCCCGGACTAGCGGGGGTATTTTCCTACAATGAGCAGTTCTTC	CASSPGLAGVFSYNEQFF
TRBV4-1	NA	TRBJ2-5	NA	16	TGCGCCAGCAGCCAAGAGGGGAGGACGCTCCAAGAGACCCAGTACTTC	CASSQEGRTLQETQYF
TRBV3-1/TRBV3-2	NA	TRBJ1-4	TRBD1	16	TGTGCCAGCAGCCCTCTCGGGGTTAGGACAGGGGAGAAACTGTTTTTT	CASSPLGVRTGEKLFF
TRBV19	NA	TRBJ1-5	TRBD1	15	TGTGCCAGTAGGGACGGGACAGCCAACAATCAGCCCCAGCATTTT	CASRDGTANNQPQHF
TRBV6-5	NA	TRBJ1-5	TRBD1	15	TGTGCCAGCAGCCCCCGGGACAGTTTAAATCAGCCCCAGCATTTT	CASSPRDSLNQPQHF
TRBV20-1	few	TRBJ1-1	NA	12	TGCAGTGCTAGTAGGGGTATTACTGAAGCTTTCTTT	CSASRGITEAFF
TRBV11-3	NA	TRBJ1-1	NA	13	TGTGCCAGCAGCTTAGAGAGGCAGGGTGAAGCTTTCTTT	CASSLERQGEAFF
TRBV7-9	NA	TRBJ1-6	TRBD1	16	TGTGCCAGCAGCTTCGCCGGGACAGGGACTAATTCACCCCTCCACTTT	CASSFAGTGTNSPLHF
TRBV7-3	NA	TRBJ1-2	NA	15	TGTGCCAGCAGCTTAGACAGGAGGACTAACTATGGCTACACCTTC	CASSLDRRTNYGYTF
TRBV7-8	few	TRBJ2-2	TRBD2	18	TGTGCCAGCAGCTTAAGGAGCGGGGGCCGATCGAACACCGGGGAGCTGTTTTTT	CASSLRSGGRSNTGELFF
TRBV2	few	TRBJ2-3	NA	14	TGTGCCAGCAGTGAAGTGAGCTTCGCAGATACGCAGTATTTT	CASSEVSFADTQYF
TRBV7-3	NA	TRBJ2-2	TRBD2	18	TGTGCCAGCAGCCCCACTAGCGGGGGGGCCGCGAACACCGGGGAGCTGTTTTTT	CASSPTSGGAANTGELFF